Sequencing of this T cell receptor beta chain was carried out in a study of CD8+ T cells in alopecia areata. As the sequencing template, cDNA was produced by extracting RNA and reverse transcribing it. Generated by immunoSEQ multiplex PCR, the TCRdb table keeps only in-frame clones and is missing some. The data show 150,000 to 200,000 clones, around 56% seen once. Noted treatment: oral pan-JAK inhibitor, 5-10 mg twice daily. CDR3 length: 15 residues. V was trimmed by 2 bases and J by 0 bases, leaving 9 bases between them. Germline loops: CDR1 SGHRS, CDR2 YFSETQ. The sequence came from a human donor with alopecia areata. The J gene is TRBJ1-5, the V gene TRBV5-1; D gene uncertain. The material sequenced was CD4+ T cells sorted from blood, taken at week 4, from a patient treated with tofacitinib. For the CDR3, the DNA is TGCGCCAGCAGCTTTGACGGGTATAGCAATCAGCCCCAGCATTTT. It is translated as CASSFDGYSNQPQHF. The variable domain in full, with the rest retrieved from reference TRBV5-1 and TRBJ1-5, is KAGVTQTPRYLIKTRGQQVTLSCSPISGHRSVSWYQQTPGQGLQFLFEYFSETQRNKGNFPGRFSGRQFSNSRSEMNVSTLELGDSALYLCASSFDGYSNQPQHFGDGTRLSIL.